The TCR beta chain described here comes from a study of T cells expressing NK-cell markers. Study-level background: Repertoire data for TCR beta were derived from sorted T cells (CD3+CD56+NKG2C+, CD3+CD56+NKG2C- and CD3+CD56-NKG2C+). Findings and caveats of the study: Four of the donors also had these clonotypes leading their CD3+CD56-NKG2C+ fraction. CD8+ T cells in over five donors included dominant NKG2C+ clonotypes at roughly 1.0-7.0%.

TCRdb reprocessed the 5' RACE reads and stores each CDR3 protein as one record, lacking DNA. This sample's clone table lists about 540,000 distinct CDR3 sequences. Looked up from germline, CDR1 is SGHRS and CDR2 is YFSETQ. The CDR3 loop spans 14 amino acids. Worth noting for this clonotype: The antigen remains undetermined.

Sequencing was performed on blood T cells: a sorted CD56 or NKG2C T cell subset, CD4+ or CD8+ T cells, or bulk PBMC T cells (not recorded which). The rearrangement uses TRBV5-1 and TRBJ2-7; TCRdb's assignment of TRBD1 cannot be checked, as there is no DNA. This TCR derives from a man aged 18 to 30 in good health. The CDR3 protein is CASSLETGYYEQYF.